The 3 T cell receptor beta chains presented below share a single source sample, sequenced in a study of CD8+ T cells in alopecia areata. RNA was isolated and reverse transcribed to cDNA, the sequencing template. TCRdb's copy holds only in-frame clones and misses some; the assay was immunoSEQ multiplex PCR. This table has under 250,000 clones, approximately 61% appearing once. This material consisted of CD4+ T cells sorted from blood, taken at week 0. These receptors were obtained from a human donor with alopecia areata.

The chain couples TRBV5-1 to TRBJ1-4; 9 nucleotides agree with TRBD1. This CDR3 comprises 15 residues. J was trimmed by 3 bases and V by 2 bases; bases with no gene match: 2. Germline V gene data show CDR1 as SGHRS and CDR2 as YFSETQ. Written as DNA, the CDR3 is TGCGCCAGCAGCTTACAGGGGGCGGCTAATGAAAAACTGTTTTTT. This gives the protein CASSLQGAANEKLFF.

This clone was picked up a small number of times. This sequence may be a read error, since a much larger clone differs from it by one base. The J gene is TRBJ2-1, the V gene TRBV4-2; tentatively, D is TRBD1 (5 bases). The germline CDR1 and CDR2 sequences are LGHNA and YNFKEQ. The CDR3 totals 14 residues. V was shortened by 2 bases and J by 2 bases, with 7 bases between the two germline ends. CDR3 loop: CASSQPGTYNEQFF. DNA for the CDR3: TGTGCCAGCAGCCAACCAGGGACCTACAATGAGCAGTTCTTC.

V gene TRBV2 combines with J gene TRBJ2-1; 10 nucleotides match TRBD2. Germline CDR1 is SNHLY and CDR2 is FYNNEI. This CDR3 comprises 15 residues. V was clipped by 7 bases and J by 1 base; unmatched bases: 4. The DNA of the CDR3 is TGTGCCAGCACTAGCGGGAGTAGGTCCTACAATGAGCAGTTCTTC. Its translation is CASTSGSRSYNEQFF.